This TCR beta chain originates from a study of cytomegalovirus exposure and HLA in healthy donors. Across the study: Within the Caucasian-associated ancestry cluster were under 85% of the roughly 430 genotyped donors.

Amplification used 60 Vbeta primers and 13 Jbeta primers. Source study methods: The count from a later analysis was some 81 million unique TCR beta chains, 9 million to 12 million of them shared. Method: immunoSEQ multiplex PCR; TCRdb's copy keeps in-frame clones and lacks some. V, J and clone size are taken as reported in that table, and D and trimming were inferred from the DNA itself. In the table there are under 200,000 clones, roughly 80% of which are singletons. The germline V gene has CDR1 SGHNT and CDR2 YYREEE (reference sequence). This CDR3 contains 17 residues. V was pared by 1 base and J by 0 bases, with 7 bases of the junction left unmatched.

This receptor was identified in a woman between 25 and 40 years old in good health and CMV-seropositive. The sequencing sample was made of PBMCs. The J gene is TRBJ2-3, the V gene TRBV5-4; 8 nucleotides line up with TRBD2. CDR3 nucleotides: TGTGCCAGCAGCTTGAAGGGGGGCGGGGGGAGCACAGATACGCAGTATTTT. This gives the protein CASSLKGGGGSTDTQYF.